The 5 T cell receptor beta chains presented below share a single source sample, sequenced in a study of blood T cell repertoires in COVID-19. Data came from immunoSEQ multiplex PCR; TCRdb stores just in-frame clones and leaves some out. The top ten hold roughly 5.3% of the sample, which has over 250,000 clones, about four fifths seen once. Sequencing used PBMCs or T cells enriched from blood (not recorded which). The receptors originated from a middle-aged man who had been exposed to COVID-19.

This clone is a singleton in its sample. This chain connects TRBV19 to TRBJ1-1, with D maybe TRBD1 (5 bases). Trimming cost V 5 bases and J 7 bases, with 14 bases left between them. The CDR3 runs to 13 residues. CDR1 and CDR2 (germline): LNHDA, SQIVND (reference sequence). The CDR3 loop reads CASSPQRGLEAFF. The CDR3 DNA follows: TGTGCCAGTAGTCCCCAGCGGGGCCTTGAAGCTTTCTTT.

The rearrangement uses TRBV23-1 and TRBJ1-1, with D tentatively TRBD1 (6 bases). TRBV23-1 is flagged as an ORF with uncertain function. This CDR3 has 18 residues. Trimming removed 1 base from V and 1 base from J, with 19 bases in between. The CDR3 sequence: CASSQLKEIYRENTEAFF. The CDR3 nucleotides are TGCGCCAGCAGTCAATTGAAGGAGATATACAGGGAGAACACTGAAGCTTTCTTT.

As DNA, the CDR3 is TGTGCCCCACCGTTGTGGGGACAAAAACTGAACACCGGGGAGCTGTTTTTT. It is translated as CAPPLWGQKLNTGELFF. V and J are TRBV2 and TRBJ2-2, with a possible D match to TRBD1 (6 bases). The V and J ends lost 11 bases and 1 base respectively, with 23 bases between them. Germline assignment: CDR1 SNHLY and CDR2 FYNNEI. The CDR3 spans 17 residues.

The chain recombines TRBV4-1 with TRBJ1-5, with TRBD1 as a possible D gene (5 bases). Trimming removed 2 bases at V and 4 bases at J, with 18 bases between. Germline CDR1 MGHRA, CDR2 YSYEKL. CDR3 size: 17 residues. Here the CDR3 DNA reads TGCGCCAGCAGCCAACCCCCTGCCCTAAAGGGGAATCAGCCCCAGCATTTT. This codes for CASSQPPALKGNQPQHF.

In this sample, this clone turned up once. V usage is TRBV12-3 or TRBV12-4 and J usage is TRBJ2-7; weak D call: TRBD1 (6 bases). V was shortened by 8 bases and J by 3 bases, with 8 bases between the two germline ends. The CDR3 spans 11 residues. The CDR3 sequence: CASGGLYEQYF. The CDR3 DNA reads TGTGCCAGCGGGGGCCTCTACGAGCAGTACTTC.